This T cell receptor (beta chain) was recorded in a study of T-cell reconstitution after alpha-beta-depleted transplantation in children. Findings and limits, study-wide: Diversity of TCRbeta at day 60 was high in some patients, arising from surviving recipient T cells and thymic progenitors. T-cell counts and diversity at one year post-transplant came mainly from newly produced T cells.

The CDR3 is 16 residues long. Germline CDR1 and CDR2: DFQATT and SNEGSKA (reference sequence). V was clipped by 0 bases and J by 5 bases, with 16 bases between them. Construction of the TCRbeta library involved unique molecular identifiers. Using its own MiXCR run on the PCR reads, TCRdb lists one record per CDR3 protein. This repertoire shows some 840,000 distinct CDR3 sequences, roughly 15% found once; its top ten account for roughly 5%. On this clonotype: Its antigen is not known.

This specimen consisted of PBMCs, mostly from graft donor cells, obtained 360 days after TCRalphabeta/CD19-depleted stem cell transplant. The origin of this receptor is a male patient younger than 18 who had a stem cell transplant for acute lymphoblastic leukemia, so the T cells may come from the graft donor. This sequence joins TRBV20-1 and TRBJ2-2; D is unclear. The CDR3 coding sequence is TGCAGTGCTAGAGATATTCGCCGAGGCTCTACCGGGGAGCTGTTTTTT. This gives the protein CSARDIRRGSTGELFF.